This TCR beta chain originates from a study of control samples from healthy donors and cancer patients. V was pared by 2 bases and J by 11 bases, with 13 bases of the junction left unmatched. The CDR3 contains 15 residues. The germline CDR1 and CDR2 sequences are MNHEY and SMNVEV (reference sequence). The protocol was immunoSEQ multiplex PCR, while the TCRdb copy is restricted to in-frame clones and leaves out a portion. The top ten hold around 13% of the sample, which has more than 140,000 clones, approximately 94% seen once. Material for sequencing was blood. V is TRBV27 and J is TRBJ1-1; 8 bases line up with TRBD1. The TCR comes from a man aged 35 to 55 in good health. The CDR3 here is CASSLRQGPGLRAFF. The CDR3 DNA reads TGTGCCAGCAGTTTAAGACAGGGGCCCGGGTTACGGGCTTTCTTT.